Described below is a single T cell receptor beta chain sequence and its context. Using its own MiXCR run on the 5' RACE reads, TCRdb lists one record per CDR3 protein. Of more than 400,000 distinct CDR3 sequences listed, roughly 15% were seen once; the top ten hold about 0.4%. The CDR3 runs to 14 residues. V lost 4 bases and J 9 bases, leaving 19 bases between the germline ends. Per the germline V gene, CDR1 is DFQATT and CDR2 is SNEGSKA (reference sequence). These data originate in a study of identical twins. These data also featured in a second study, about yellow fever vaccine responses in identical twins.

The V and J genes are TRBV20-1 and TRBJ2-4, with D maybe TRBD1 (6 bases). This sequence originates from a woman between 18 and 29 years old in good health. The specimen sequenced was CD4+ T cells sorted from blood. This chain's CDR3 is CSATGTKAFGIQYF. CDR3 nucleotide sequence: TGCAGTGCTACCGGGACAAAGGCGTTCGGCATTCAGTACTTC.